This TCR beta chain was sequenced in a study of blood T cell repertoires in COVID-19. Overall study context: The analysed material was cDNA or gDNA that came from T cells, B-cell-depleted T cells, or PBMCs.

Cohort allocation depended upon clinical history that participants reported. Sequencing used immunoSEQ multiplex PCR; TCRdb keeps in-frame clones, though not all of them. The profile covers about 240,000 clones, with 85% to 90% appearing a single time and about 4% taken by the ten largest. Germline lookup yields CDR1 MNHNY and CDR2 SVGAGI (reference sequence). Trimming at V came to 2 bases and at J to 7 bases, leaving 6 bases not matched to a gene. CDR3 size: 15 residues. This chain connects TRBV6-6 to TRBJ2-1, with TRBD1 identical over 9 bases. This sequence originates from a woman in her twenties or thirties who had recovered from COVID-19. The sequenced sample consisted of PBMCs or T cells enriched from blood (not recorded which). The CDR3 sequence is CASSYTGQGRNEQFF. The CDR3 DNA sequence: TGTGCCAGCAGTTACACGGGACAGGGAAGGAATGAGCAGTTCTTC.